These T cell receptor beta chains were read from a single sample in a study of shared clonotypes between healthy human individuals. Here immunoSEQ multiplex PCR was the method, and the copy in TCRdb shows in-frame clones only, minus some. Of about 1,500,000 clones in the sample, roughly 96% were seen once. The material sequenced was naive CD4+ T cells sorted from blood. The receptors originated from a man aged 30 to 39 in good health. Each CDR3 is given without its conserved first and last residue. D genes are given only for firm matches. For some rows the clone size is stated as once, few or many, or as a class when expanded; others skip it.

d_gene	v_gene	abundance	j_gene	CDR3aa
TRBD2	TRBV28	.	TRBJ2-4	ASSLSLAGIAKNIQY
.	TRBV30	.	TRBJ2-4	AWSWRATKNIQY
.	TRBV6-5	.	TRBJ1-2	ASSYSPGGGSSYT
.	TRBV28	.	TRBJ2-7	ASSLPGYEQY
.	TRBV2	.	TRBJ2-5	ASSRKGMGRGEETQY
.	TRBV18	.	TRBJ1-4	ASSQVHDEKLF
.	TRBV5-8	.	TRBJ2-3	ASSSGGLMGADTQY
TRBD1	TRBV19	.	TRBJ1-2	ASSRQGYGYT
.	TRBV7-2	.	TRBJ2-2	ASSPLAVNTGELF
TRBD1	TRBV7-8	few	TRBJ1-1	ASSDRVTAF
TRBD2	TRBV5-1	.	TRBJ2-2	ASSFGLAGGNFGELF
TRBD2	TRBV6-1	.	TRBJ2-1	ASSDAYRRTSGHEQF
.	TRBV5-1	.	TRBJ2-7	ASSSEGGQAGDEQY
TRBD1	TRBV18	.	TRBJ2-5	ASSGTGHSETQY
.	TRBV9	.	TRBJ1-4	ASSVDGRLANEKLF
TRBD2	TRBV7-2	.	TRBJ2-7	ASSLAGTSGTEQY
.	TRBV9	.	TRBJ1-5	ASSEGNQPQH
.	TRBV18	.	TRBJ1-3	ASSPETSGNTIY
.	TRBV6-5	.	TRBJ2-2	ASRPTAGELF
.	TRBV29-1	.	TRBJ2-1	SEKRPGAHNEQF